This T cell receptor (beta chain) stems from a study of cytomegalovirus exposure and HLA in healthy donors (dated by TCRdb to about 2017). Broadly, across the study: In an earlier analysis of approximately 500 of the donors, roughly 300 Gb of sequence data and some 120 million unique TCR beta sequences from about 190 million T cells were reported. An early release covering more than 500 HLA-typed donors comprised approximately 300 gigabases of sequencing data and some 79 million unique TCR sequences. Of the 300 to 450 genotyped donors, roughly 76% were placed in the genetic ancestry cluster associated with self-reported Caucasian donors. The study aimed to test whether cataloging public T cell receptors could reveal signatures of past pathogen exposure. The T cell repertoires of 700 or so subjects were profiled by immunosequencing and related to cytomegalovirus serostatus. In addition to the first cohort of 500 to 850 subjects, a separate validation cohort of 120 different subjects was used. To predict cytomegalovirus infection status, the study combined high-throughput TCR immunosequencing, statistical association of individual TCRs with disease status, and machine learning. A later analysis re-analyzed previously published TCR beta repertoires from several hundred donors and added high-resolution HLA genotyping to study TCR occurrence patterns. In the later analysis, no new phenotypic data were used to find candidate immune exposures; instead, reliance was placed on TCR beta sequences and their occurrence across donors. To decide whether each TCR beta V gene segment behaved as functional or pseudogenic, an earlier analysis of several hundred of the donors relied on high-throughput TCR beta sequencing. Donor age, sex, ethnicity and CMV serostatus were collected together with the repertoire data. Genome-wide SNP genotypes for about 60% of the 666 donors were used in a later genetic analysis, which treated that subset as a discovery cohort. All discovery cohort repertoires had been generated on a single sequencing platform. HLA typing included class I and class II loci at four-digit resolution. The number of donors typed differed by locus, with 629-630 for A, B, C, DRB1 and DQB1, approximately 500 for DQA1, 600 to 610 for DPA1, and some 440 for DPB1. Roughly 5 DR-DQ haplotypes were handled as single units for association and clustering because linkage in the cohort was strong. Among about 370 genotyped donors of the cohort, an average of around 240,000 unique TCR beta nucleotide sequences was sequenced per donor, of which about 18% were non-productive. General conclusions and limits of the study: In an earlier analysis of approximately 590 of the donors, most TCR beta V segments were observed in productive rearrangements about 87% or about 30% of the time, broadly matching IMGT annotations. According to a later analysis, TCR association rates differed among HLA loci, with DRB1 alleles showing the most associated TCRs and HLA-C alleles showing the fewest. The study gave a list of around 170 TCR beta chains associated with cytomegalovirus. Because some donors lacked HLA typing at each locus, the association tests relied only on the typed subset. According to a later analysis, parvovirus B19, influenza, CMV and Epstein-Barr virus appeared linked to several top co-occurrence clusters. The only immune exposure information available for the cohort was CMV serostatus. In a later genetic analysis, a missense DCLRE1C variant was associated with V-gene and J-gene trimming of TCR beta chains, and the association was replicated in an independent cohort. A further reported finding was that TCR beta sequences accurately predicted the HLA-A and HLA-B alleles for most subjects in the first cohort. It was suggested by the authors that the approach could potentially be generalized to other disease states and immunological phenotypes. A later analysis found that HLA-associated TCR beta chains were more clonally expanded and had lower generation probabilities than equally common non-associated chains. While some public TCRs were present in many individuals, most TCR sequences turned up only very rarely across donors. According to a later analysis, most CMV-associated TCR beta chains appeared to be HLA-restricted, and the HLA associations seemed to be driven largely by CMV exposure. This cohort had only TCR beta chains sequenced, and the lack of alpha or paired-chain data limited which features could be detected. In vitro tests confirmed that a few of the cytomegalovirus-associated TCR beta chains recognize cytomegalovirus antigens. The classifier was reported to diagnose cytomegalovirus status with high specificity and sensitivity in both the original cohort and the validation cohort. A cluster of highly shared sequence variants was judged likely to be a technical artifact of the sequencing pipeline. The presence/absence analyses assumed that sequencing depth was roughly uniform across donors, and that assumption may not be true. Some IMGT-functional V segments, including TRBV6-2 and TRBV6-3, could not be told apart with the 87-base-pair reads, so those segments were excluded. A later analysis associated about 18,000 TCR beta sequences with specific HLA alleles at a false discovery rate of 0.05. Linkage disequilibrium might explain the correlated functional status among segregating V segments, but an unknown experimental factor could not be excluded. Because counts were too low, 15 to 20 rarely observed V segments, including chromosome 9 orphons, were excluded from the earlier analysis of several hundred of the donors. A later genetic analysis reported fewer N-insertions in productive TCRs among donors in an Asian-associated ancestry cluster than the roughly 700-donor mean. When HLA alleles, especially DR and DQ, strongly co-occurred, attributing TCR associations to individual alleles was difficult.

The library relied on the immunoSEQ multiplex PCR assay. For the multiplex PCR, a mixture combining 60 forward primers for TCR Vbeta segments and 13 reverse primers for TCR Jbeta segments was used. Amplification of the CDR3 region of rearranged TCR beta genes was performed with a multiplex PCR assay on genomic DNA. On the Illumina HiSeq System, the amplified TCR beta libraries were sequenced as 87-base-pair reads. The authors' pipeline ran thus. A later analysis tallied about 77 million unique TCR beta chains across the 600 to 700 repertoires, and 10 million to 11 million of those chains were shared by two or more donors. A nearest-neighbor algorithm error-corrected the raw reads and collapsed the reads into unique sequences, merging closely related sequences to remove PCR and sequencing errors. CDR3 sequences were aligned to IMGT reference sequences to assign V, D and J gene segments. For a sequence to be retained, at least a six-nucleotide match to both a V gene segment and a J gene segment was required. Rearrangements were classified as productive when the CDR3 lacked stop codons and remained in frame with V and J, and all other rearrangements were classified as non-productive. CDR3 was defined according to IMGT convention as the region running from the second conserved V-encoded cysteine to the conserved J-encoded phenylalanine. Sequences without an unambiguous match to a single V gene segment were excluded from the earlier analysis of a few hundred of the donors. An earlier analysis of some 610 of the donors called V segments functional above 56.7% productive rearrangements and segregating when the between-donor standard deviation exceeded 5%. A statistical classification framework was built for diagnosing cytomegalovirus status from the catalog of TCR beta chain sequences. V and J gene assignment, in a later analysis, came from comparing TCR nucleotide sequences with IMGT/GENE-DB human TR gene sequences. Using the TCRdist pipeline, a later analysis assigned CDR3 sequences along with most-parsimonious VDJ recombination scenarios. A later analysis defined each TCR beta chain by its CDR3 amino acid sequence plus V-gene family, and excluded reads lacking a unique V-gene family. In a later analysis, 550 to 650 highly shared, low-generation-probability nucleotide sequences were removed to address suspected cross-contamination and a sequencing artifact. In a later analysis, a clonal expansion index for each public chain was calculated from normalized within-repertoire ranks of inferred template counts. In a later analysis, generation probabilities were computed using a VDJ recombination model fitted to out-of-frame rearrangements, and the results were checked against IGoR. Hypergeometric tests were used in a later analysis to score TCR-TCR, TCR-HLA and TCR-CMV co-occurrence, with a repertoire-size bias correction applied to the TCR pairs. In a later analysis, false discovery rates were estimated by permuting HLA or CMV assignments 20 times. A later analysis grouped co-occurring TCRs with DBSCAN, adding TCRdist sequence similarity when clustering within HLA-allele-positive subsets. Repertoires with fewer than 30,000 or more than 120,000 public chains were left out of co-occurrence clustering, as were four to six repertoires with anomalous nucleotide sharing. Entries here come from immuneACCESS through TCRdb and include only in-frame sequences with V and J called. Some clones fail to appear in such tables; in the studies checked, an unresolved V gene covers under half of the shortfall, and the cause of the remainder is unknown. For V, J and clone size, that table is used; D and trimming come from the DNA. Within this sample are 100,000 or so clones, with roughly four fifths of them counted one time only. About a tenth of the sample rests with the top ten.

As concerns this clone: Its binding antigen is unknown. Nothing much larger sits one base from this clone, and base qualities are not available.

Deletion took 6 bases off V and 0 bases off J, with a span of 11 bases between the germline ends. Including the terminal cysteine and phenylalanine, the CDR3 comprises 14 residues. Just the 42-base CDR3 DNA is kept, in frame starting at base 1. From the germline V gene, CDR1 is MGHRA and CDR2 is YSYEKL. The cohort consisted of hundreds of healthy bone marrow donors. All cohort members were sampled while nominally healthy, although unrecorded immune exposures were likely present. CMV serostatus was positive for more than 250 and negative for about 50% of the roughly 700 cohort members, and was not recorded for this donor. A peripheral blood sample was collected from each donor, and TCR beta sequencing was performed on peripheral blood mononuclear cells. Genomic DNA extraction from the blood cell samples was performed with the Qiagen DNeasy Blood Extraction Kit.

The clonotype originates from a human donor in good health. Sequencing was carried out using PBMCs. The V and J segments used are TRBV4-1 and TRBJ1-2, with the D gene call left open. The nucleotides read TGCGCCAGCAGTTCGCCAGACACTAACTATGGCTACACCTTC. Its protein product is CASSSPDTNYGYTF.